This T cell receptor beta chain is drawn from a study of control samples from healthy donors and cancer patients. Assay used: immunoSEQ multiplex PCR; TCRdb lists only in-frame clones, some missing. In the table there are 120,000 to 150,000 clones, 70% to 90% of which are singletons. The germline V gene has CDR1 SGHRS and CDR2 YFSETQ. This CDR3 region has 21 residues. V shed 3 bases and J 2 bases; nucleotides not matched to a gene: 19. The TCR comes from a woman aged 30 to 39 in good health. The J gene is TRBJ2-6, the V gene TRBV5-1; 8 bases are a match to TRBD2. Sequencing was performed on blood. CDR3 DNA sequence: TGCGCCAGCAGCTCCTCGACGGGGGGGAGTACAGTCAGAGCTGGGGCCAACGTCCTGACTTTC. Amino acids: CASSSSTGGSTVRAGANVLTF.